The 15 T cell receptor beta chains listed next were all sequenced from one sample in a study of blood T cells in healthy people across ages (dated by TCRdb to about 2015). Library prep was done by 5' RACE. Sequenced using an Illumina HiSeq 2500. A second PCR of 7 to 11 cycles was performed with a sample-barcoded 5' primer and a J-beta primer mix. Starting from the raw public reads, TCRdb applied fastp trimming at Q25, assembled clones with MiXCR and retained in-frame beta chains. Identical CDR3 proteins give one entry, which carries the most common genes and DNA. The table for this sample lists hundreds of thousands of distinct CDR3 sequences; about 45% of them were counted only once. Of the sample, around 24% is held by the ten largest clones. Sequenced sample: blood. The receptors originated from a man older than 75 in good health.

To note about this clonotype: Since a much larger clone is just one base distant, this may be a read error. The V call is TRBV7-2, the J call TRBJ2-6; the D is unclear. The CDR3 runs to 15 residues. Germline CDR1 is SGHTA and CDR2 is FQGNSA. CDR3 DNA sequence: TGTGTCAGCAGCTCGAGGTACTCTGGGGCCAACGTCCTGACTTTC. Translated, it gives CVSSSRYSGANVLTF. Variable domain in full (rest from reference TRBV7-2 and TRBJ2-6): GAGVSQSPSNKVTEKGKDVELRCDPISGHTALYWYRQSLGQGLEFLIYFQGNSAPDKSGLPSDRFSAERTGGSVSTLTIQRTQQEDSAVYLCVSSSRYSGANVLTFGAGSRLTVL.

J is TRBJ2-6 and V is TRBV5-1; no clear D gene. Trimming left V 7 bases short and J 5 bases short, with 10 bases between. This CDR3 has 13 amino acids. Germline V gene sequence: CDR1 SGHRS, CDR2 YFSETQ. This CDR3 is CASSPGRANVLTF. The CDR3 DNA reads TGCGCCAGCTCACCCGGACGGGCCAACGTCCTGACTTTC.

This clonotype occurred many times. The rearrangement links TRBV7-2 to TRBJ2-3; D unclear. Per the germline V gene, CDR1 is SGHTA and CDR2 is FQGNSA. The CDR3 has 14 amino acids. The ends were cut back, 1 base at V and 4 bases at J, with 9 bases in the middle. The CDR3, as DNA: TGTGCCAGCAGCTTAGTTGGCGGCGCAGATACGCAGTATTTT. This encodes CASSLVGGADTQYF. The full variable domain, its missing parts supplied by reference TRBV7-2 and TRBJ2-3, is GAGVSQSPSNKVTEKGKDVELRCDPISGHTALYWYRQSLGQGLEFLIYFQGNSAPDKSGLPSDRFSAERTGGSVSTLTIQRTQQEDSAVYLCASSLVGGADTQYFGPGTRLTVL.

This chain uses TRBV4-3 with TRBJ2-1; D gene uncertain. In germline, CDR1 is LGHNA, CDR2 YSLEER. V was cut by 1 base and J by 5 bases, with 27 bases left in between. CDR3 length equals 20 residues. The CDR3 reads CASSQGYRAAGQVRDNEQFF. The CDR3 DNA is TGCGCCAGCAGCCAAGGATATCGGGCCGCAGGCCAGGTTCGTGACAATGAGCAGTTCTTC.

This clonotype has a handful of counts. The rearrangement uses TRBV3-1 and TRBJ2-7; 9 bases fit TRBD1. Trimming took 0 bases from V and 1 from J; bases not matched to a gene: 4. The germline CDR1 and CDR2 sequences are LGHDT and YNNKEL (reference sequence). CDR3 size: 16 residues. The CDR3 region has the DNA TGTGCCAGCAGCCAAGAGGGACAGGGATCGTCCTACGAGCAGTACTTC. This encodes CASSQEGQGSSYEQYF.

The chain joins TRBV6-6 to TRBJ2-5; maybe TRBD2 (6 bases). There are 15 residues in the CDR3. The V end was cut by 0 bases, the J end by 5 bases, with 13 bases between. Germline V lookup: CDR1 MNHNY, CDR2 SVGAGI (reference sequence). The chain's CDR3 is CASSYSRRAGETQYF. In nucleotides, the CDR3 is TGTGCCAGCAGTTACTCCAGGAGGGCGGGGGAGACCCAGTACTTC.

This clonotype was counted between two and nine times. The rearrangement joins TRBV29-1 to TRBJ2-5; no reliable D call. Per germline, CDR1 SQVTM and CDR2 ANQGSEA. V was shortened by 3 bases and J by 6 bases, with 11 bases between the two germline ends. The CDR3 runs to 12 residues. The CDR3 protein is CSVDKGLQTQYF. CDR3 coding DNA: TGCAGCGTTGATAAAGGGTTACAGACCCAGTACTTC.

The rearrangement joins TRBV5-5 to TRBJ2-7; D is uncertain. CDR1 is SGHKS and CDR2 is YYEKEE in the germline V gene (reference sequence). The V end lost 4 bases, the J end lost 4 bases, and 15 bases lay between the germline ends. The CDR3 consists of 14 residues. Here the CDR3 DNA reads TGTGCCAGCAGCCCCTTTGCGGTATATTACGAGCAGTACTTC. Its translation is CASSPFAVYYEQYF.

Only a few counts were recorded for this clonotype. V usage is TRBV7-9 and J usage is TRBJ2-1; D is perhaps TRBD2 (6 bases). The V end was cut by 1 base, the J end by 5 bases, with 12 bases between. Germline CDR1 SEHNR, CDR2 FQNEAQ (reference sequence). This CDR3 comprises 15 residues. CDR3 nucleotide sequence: TGTGCCAGCAGCTTAGGGGGACTCCCCGACAATGAGCAGTTCTTC. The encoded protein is CASSLGGLPDNEQFF.

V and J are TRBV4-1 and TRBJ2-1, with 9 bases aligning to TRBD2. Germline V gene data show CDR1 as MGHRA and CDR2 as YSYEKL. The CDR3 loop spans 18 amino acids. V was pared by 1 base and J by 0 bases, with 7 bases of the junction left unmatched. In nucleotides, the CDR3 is TGCGCCAGCAGCCAAGTTCGAAGCGGGGGGTACTCCTACAATGAGCAGTTCTTC. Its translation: CASSQVRSGGYSYNEQFF.

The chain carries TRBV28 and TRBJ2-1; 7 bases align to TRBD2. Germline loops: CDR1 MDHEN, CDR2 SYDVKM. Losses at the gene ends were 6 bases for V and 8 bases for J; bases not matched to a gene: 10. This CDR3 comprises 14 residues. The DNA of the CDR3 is TGTGCCAGCAGGTCTAGCGGTAAGGGGTATGAGCAGTTCTTC. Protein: CASRSSGKGYEQFF.

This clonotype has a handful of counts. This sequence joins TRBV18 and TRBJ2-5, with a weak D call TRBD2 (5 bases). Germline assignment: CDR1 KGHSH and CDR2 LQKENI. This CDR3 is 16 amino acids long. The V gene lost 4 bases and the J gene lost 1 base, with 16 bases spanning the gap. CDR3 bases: TGTGCCAGCTCACGGACGTTTAGCGAGAGCCAAGAGACCCAGTACTTC. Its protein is CASSRTFSESQETQYF.

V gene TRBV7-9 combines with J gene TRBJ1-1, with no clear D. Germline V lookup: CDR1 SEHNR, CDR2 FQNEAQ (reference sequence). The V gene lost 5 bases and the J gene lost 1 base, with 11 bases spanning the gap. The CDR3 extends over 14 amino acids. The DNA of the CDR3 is TGTGCCAGCAGCCTGTGGGATGGGAACACTGAAGCTTTCTTT. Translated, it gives CASSLWDGNTEAFF.

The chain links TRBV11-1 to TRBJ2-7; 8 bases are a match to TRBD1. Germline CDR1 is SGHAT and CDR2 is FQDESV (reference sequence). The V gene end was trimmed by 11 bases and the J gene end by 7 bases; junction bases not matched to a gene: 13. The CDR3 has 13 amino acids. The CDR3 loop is CAAGPRGRDEQYF. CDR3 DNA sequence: TGTGCCGCGGGACCCAGGGGGCGCGATGAGCAGTACTTC. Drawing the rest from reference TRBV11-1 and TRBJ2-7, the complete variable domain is EAEVAQSPRYKITEKSQAVAFWCDPISGHATLYWYRQILGQGPELLVQFQDESVVDDSQLPKDRFSAERLKGVDSTLKIQPAELGDSAMYLCAAGPRGRDEQYFGPGTRLTVT.

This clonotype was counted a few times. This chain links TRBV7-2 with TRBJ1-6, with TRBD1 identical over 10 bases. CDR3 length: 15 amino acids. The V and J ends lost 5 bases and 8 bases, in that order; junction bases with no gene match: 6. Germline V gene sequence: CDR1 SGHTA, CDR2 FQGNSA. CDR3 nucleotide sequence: TGTGCCAGCAGCCGTCCGGGACAGGGGTATTCACCCCTCCACTTT. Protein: CASSRPGQGYSPLHF.